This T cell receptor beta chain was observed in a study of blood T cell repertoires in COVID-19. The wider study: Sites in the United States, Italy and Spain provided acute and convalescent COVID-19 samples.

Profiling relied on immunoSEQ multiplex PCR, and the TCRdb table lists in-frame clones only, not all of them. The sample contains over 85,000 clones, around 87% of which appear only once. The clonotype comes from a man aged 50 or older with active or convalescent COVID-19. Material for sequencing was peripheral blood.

In nucleotides, the CDR3 is TGTGCCAGCAGCTTGGTGGCGGCGGGCGAGCAGTACTTC. This codes for CASSLVAAGEQYF. This sequence joins TRBV7-9 and TRBJ2-7, with D possibly being TRBD2 (5 bases). This CDR3 comprises 13 residues. Trimming took 3 bases from V and 6 from J, leaving 12 bases between them. The germline V gene has CDR1 SEHNR and CDR2 FQNEAQ (reference sequence).